This T cell receptor beta chain came from a study of technical replicates of blood from a few donors. CDR3 length: 16 residues. Per the germline V gene, CDR1 is SGHNT and CDR2 is YENEEA. The trim removed 5 bases at V and 6 bases at J, leaving 10 bases unmatched. Profiled with immunoSEQ multiplex PCR; TCRdb holds only in-frame clones, not every one. The repertoire has under 80,000 clones, roughly 94% of them found once; the top ten carry 0.2% to 0.3%. Sequencing used T cells isolated from PBMCs. This chain links TRBV11-3 with TRBJ2-2; 9 bases align to TRBD2. This receptor was taken from a human donor in good health. This CDR3 reads CASSPLGRGGSGELFF. Here the CDR3 DNA reads TGTGCCAGCAGCCCTCTGGGGCGGGGGGGTTCCGGGGAGCTGTTTTTT.